The sequence of this T cell receptor beta chain was determined in a study of type 1 and type 2 diabetes patients. This CDR3 contains 14 residues. The V gene lost 10 bases and the J gene lost 5 bases, with 20 bases spanning the gap. CDR1 LNHNV and CDR2 YYDKDF come from the germline V gene (reference sequence). Genomic DNA was the PCR template. Amplification of the beta chain CDR3 used 30 forward and 13 reverse multiplex primers. TCRdb redid the calling of the multiplex PCR reads with MiXCR, one entry per CDR3 protein. The sample includes fewer than 350,000 distinct CDR3 sequences, around 50% seen only once; the top ten take approximately 14%.

Sequencing was performed on peripheral blood mononuclear cells (PBMCs). The V gene is TRBV15, the J gene TRBJ1-1, with a tentative D call TRBD1 (5 bases). This clonotype originated in a man between 18 and 29 years old with type 2 diabetes. The CDR3 DNA follows: TGTGCCAGCAGTGGTGGCCAGGGCGGTACTGAAGCTTTCTTT. Translation: CASSGGQGGTEAFF.